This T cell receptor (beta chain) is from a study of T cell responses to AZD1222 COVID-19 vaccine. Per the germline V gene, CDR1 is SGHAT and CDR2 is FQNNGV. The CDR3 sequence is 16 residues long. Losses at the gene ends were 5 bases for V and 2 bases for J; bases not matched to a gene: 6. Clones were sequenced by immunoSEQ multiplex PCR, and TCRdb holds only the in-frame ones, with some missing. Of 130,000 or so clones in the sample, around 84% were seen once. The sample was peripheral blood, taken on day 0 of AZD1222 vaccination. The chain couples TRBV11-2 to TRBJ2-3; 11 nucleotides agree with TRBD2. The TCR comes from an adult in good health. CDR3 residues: CASSIGTSGYTDTQYF. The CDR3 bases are TGTGCCAGCAGCATAGGGACTAGCGGATACACAGATACGCAGTATTTT. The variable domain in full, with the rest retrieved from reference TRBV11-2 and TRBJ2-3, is EAGVAQSPRYKIIEKRQSVAFWCNPISGHATLYWYQQILGQGPKLLIQFQNNGVVDDSQLPKDRFSAERLKGVDSTLKIQPAKLEDSAVYLCASSIGTSGYTDTQYFGPGTRLTVL.